This note documents a single T cell receptor beta chain sequence. What it binds is unknown. Naive CD8 cells lacked CD45RO, underwent positive selection for CCR7 and left out terminally differentiated effector memory CD45RA+ cells. This entry is derived from a study of shared clonotypes between healthy human individuals. Study overall: A couple of women and a few men aged 18 to 49 made up the donors.

TCRdb's copy holds only in-frame clones and misses some; the assay was immunoSEQ multiplex PCR. The sample carries about 2.1 million clones, roughly 91% recorded once. Study-level findings and limits: Relative to memory subsets, naive subsets generally showed larger estimated richness. For sorted subsets, rarefaction showed incomplete sequencing despite large depth. Specimens sampled were limited to blood, with tissue repertoires likely differing.

The V and J ends lost 3 bases and 5 bases, in that order; junction bases with no gene match: 7. The CDR3 is 14 amino acids. Germline V lookup: CDR1 MNHEY, CDR2 SMNVEV (reference sequence). This chain connects TRBV27 to TRBJ2-7; 7 nucleotides agree with TRBD1. The sequenced material came from naive CD8+ T cells from PBMCs. The TCR comes from a man in his late teens or twenties in good health. Some clones in this sample may be carry-over from other donors' samples. The CDR3 sequence is CASSFTGADDEQYF. The DNA of the CDR3 is TGTGCCAGCAGTTTTACAGGGGCAGACGACGAGCAGTACTTC.